The rows below give T cell receptor beta chains drawn from one sample of a study of CD8 T cells in ankylosing spondylitis. TCRdb recomputed calls from the 5' RACE reads with MiXCR, one row per CDR3 protein. The sample carries 500,000 or so distinct CDR3 sequences, about 5% recorded once. Sequences were obtained from blood, either unsorted or a sorted T cell fraction (not recorded which). Receptors were obtained from a male donor with ankylosing spondylitis. Each CDR3 is given without its conserved first and last residue. D genes are given only for firm matches.

>-|TRBJ2-7|TRBV6-5
ASSYRHSRQTQY
>-|TRBJ2-7|TRBV30
AWSVGVEQY
>TRBD1|TRBJ1-2|TRBV5-1
ASGGQGGYGYT
>-|TRBJ2-1|TRBV10-3
ASHEVPGNEQF
>-|TRBJ1-1|TRBV5-1
ASSLGGRGIDTEAF
>-|TRBJ2-6|TRBV6-1
ASGRRRSGANVLT
>-|TRBJ1-5|TRBV4-3
ASSLYLLGPQH
>-|TRBJ1-5|TRBV4-2
ASSRSGAGQPQH
>TRBD2|TRBJ2-7|TRBV12-3/TRBV12-4
ASSPAGGSYEQY
>TRBD1|TRBJ2-2|TRBV11-2
ASSLGPGQGEPTLNTGELF
>-|TRBJ1-2|TRBV29-1
SVPKGSSGTLNYGYT
>-|TRBJ2-1|TRBV20-1
SASFQKYNEQF
>TRBD2|TRBJ2-7|TRBV13
ASSPRRGEGTYEQY
>TRBD2|TRBJ2-5|TRBV7-2
ASSQGLAGGPIETQY
>-|TRBJ1-5|TRBV7-2
ASSLAEGGGPQH
>-|TRBJ1-2|TRBV24-1
ATQAQANYGYT